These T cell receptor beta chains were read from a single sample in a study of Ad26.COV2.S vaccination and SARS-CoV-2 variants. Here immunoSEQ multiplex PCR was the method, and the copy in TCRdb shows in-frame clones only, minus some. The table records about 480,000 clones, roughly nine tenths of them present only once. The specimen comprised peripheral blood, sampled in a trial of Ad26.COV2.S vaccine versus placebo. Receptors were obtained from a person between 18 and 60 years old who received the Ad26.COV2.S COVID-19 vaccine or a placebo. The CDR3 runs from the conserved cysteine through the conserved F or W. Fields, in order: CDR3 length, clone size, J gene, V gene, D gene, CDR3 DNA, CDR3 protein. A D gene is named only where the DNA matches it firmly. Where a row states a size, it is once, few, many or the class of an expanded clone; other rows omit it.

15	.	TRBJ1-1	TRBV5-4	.	TGTGCCAGCAGCCCGAGTCGGGCGGATTACACTGAAGCTTTCTTT	CASSPSRADYTEAFF
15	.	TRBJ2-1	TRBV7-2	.	TGTGCCAGCAGCTTAGCGGGAGGCACCTACAATGAGCAGTTCTTC	CASSLAGGTYNEQFF
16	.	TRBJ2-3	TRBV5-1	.	TGCGCCAGCAGTCACGGACGAGGCCTACAGTCAGATACGCAGTATTTT	CASSHGRGLQSDTQYF
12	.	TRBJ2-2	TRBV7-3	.	TGTGCCAGCAGCCACCCCGGCCGGGAGCTGTTTTTT	CASSHPGRELFF
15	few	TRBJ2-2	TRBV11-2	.	TGTGCCAGCAGCGCGCCTTTTTCGAACACCGGGGAGCTGTTTTTT	CASSAPFSNTGELFF
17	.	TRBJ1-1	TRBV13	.	TGTGCCAGCAGCTTAGGAGGGCAGGGGATGCTCCCGACTGAAGCTTTCTTT	CASSLGGQGMLPTEAFF
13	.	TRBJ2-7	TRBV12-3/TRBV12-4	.	TGTGCCTCCTCCCGGTCCTACAGCTACGAGCAGTACTTC	CASSRSYSYEQYF
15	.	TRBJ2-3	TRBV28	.	TGTGCCAGCGGTCAGCGGAGCCAAGCCCGGGGTGTGCAGTATTTT	CASGQRSQARGVQYF
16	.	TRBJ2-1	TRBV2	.	TGTGCCAGCAGGATGCATACAGGAGGTACCTACAATGAGCAGTTCTTC	CASRMHTGGTYNEQFF
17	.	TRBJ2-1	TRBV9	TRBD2	TGTGCCAGCAGCGCCGGGACTAGCGGGAGGGTATACAATGAGCAGTTCTTC	CASSAGTSGRVYNEQFF
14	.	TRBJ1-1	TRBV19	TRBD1	TGTGCCAGTACCCCAGGGGGGCCGCCGGAGGAAGCTTTCTTT	CASTPGGPPEEAFF
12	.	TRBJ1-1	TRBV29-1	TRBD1	TGCAGCGTTGAACCAGGGGGTATTGGAGCTTTCTTT	CSVEPGGIGAFF
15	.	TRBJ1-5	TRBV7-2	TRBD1	TGTGCCAGCAGCTTGTCAGGGGGTAGCAATCAGCCCCAGCATTTT	CASSLSGGSNQPQHF
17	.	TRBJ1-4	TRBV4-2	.	TGTGCCAGCAGCCAAGTGATACCGGGACCGACGAATGAAAAACTGTTTTTT	CASSQVIPGPTNEKLFF
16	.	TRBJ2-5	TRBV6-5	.	TGTGCCAGCAGTTACTCCGGCGGCACCTACCAAGAGACCCAGTACTTC	CASSYSGGTYQETQYF
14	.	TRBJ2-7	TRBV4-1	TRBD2	TGCGCCAGCAGCCAAGTTGCGGGAGGTGGAGAGCAGTACTTC	CASSQVAGGGEQYF
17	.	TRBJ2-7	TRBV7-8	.	TGTGCCAGCAGCACTCCGGTTGGGGGGAGGCTGGGGGCCGAGCAGTACTTC	CASSTPVGGRLGAEQYF
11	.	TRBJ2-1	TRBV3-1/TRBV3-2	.	TGTGCCAGCAGCCTAAACAATGAGCAGTTCTTC	CASSLNNEQFF
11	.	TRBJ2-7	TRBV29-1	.	TGCAGCGTTGAAGGGGGCTACGAGCAGTACTTC	CSVEGGYEQYF
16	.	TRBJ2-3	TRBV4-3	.	TGCGCCAGCAGCCAAGCGGGTTCGGCTACCTCCCGGACGCAGTATTTT	CASSQAGSATSRTQYF
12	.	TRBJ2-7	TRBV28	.	TGTGCCAGCGCTAGCGCCACCTACGAGCAGTACTTC	CASASATYEQYF
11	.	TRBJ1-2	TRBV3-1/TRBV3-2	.	TGTGCCAGCAGCCAAGATCGGACCTACACCTTC	CASSQDRTYTF
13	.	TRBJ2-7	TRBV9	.	TGTGCCAGCAGCGTTGGACTAACGGGCGAGCAGTACTTC	CASSVGLTGEQYF
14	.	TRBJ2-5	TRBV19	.	TGTGCCAGTAGTACGGGTGGGGTTCAAGAGACCCAGTACTTC	CASSTGGVQETQYF
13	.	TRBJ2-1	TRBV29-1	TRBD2	TGCAGCGTTGAGGTAGCGGGAGTAGGGGAGCAGTTCTTC	CSVEVAGVGEQFF
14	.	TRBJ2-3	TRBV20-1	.	TGCAGTGCTAGTGACAGGGCGGGAGGAGATACGCAGTATTTT	CSASDRAGGDTQYF
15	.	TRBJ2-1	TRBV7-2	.	TGTGCCAGCAGCACCCGGACCGACTCCTACAATGAGCAGTTCTTC	CASSTRTDSYNEQFF
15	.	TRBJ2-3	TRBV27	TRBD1	TGTGCCAGCAGATCCACAGGGGGCGCATCTCCCACGCAGTATTTT	CASRSTGGASPTQYF
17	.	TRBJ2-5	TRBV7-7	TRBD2	TGTGCTAGCAGCTCCCCCCAAGGGACTAGCGGCCGGGAGACCCAGTACTTC	CASSSPQGTSGRETQYF
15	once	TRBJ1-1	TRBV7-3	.	TGTGCCAGCAGCCCACTAGGATCGATGGACACTGAAGCTTTCTTT	CASSPLGSMDTEAFF
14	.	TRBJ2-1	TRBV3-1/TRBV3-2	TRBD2	TGTGCCAGCGAGAGTAGCGGGAGGGGTAATGAGCAGTTCTTC	CASESSGRGNEQFF
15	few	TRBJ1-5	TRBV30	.	TGTGCCTGGATCCACGATGGATCAGCAGGTCAGCCCCAGCATTTT	CAWIHDGSAGQPQHF
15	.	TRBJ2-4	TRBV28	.	TGTGCCAGCATGCAATATAGGGACATAGGAAACATTCAGTACTTC	CASMQYRDIGNIQYF
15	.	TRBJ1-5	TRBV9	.	TGTGCCAGCAGTATAGGTGGTGTGGGCAATCAGCCCCAGCATTTT	CASSIGGVGNQPQHF
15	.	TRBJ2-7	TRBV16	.	TGTGCCAGCAGCCAATCTCTCGGGCCGTCTTACGAGCAGTACTTC	CASSQSLGPSYEQYF
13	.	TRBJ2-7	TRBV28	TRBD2	TGTGCCGTCGGGAGGGGGAGCTCCTACGAGCAGTACTTC	CAVGRGSSYEQYF
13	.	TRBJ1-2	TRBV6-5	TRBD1	TGTGCCAGCAGTTCAACAGGGGTCTATGGCTACACCTTC	CASSSTGVYGYTF
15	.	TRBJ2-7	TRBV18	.	TGTGCCAGCTCACCACAGACACCCCAGGGGGGCGAGCAGTACTTC	CASSPQTPQGGEQYF
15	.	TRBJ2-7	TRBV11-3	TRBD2	TGTGCCAGCAGCTTTGGTGCGGGAGGGCCCTACGAGCAGTACTTC	CASSFGAGGPYEQYF
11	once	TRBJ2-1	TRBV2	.	TGTGCCAGCAGTGAACCGGGTGAGCAGTTCTTC	CASSEPGEQFF
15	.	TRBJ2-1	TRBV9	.	TGTGCCAGCAGCGTAGCAGGGGTTAGTGCGAATGAGCAGTTCTTC	CASSVAGVSANEQFF
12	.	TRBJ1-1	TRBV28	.	TGTGCCAGCGAGGGGCAGCATACTGAAGCTTTCTTT	CASEGQHTEAFF
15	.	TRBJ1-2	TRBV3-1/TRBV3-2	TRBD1	TGTGCCAGCAGCGAGAGTCGTGGGACAGGGAGCGGCTACACCTTC	CASSESRGTGSGYTF
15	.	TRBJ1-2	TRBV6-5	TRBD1	TGTGCCAGCAGTTACTCGCAGGGGGCGAGCTATGGCTACACCTTC	CASSYSQGASYGYTF
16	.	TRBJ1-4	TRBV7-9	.	TGTGCCAGCAGCTTGAACAGCCGTCCAACTAATGAAAAACTGTTTTTT	CASSLNSRPTNEKLFF
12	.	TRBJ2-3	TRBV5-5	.	TGTGCCAGCAGCTTAGGTATGGATACGCAGTATTTT	CASSLGMDTQYF
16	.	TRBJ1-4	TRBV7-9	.	TGTGCCAGCAGCTTAGAAGGGAGGTTAACTAATGAAAAACTGTTTTTT	CASSLEGRLTNEKLFF
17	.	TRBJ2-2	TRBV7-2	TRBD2	TGTGCCAGCAGCGCGGGACTAGCGGGAGGTTTGGCCGGGGAGCTGTTTTTT	CASSAGLAGGLAGELFF
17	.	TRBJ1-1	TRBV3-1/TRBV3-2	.	TGTGCCAGCAGTTTCGGACCCTCACAAAGGACGAACACTGAAGCTTTCTTT	CASSFGPSQRTNTEAFF
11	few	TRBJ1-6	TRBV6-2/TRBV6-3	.	TGTGCCAGCAGCCGTGGTTCACCCCTCCACTTT	CASSRGSPLHF
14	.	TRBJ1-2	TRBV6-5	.	TGTGCCAGCAAAAATCCGGGCACAGGGAGAGGCTACACCTTC	CASKNPGTGRGYTF
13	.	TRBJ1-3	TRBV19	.	TGTGCCAGTAGTTTGCCAGCCGGAAACACCATATATTTT	CASSLPAGNTIYF
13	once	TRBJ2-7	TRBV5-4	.	TGTGCCAGCCAGCGGGACACCGCCTACGAGCAGTACTTC	CASQRDTAYEQYF
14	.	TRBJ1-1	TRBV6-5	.	TGTGCCAGCAGTTATCGGGCACAGAACACTGAAGCTTTCTTT	CASSYRAQNTEAFF
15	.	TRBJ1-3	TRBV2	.	TGTGCCAGCAGGCGCGCCGGGACCGTTGGAAACACCATATATTTT	CASRRAGTVGNTIYF
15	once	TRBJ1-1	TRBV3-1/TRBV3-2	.	TGTGCCAGCAGCCGTCCTCAGGCGGGAGGCACTGAAGCTTTCTTT	CASSRPQAGGTEAFF
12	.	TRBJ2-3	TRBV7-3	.	TGTGCCAGCAGCTCCTACACAGATACGCAGTATTTT	CASSSYTDTQYF